What follows are 2 T cell receptor beta chains derived from one specimen sequenced in a study of metastatic and nonmetastatic thyroid tumors. None of the patients had undergone any treatment ahead of thyroid surgery. Via MiXCR, TCRdb re-called the PCR reads. This table holds some 10,000 clones, roughly an eighth found once. The sequenced sample consisted of blood. The receptors shown here come from a female donor with papillary thyroid cancer or a benign thyroid nodule (not recorded which). Some clones in this sample may be carry-over from other donors' samples.

This clone was found many times. The V call is TRBV3-1, the J call TRBJ2-2, with D possibly TRBD2 on 6 matching bases. This CDR3 has 17 amino acids. Germline V lookup: CDR1 LGHDT, CDR2 YNNKEL (reference sequence). V lost 0 bases and J 4 bases, leaving 15 bases between the germline ends. The CDR3 here is CASSQDTSGEVTGELFF. CDR3 nucleotides: TGTGCCAGCAGCCAAGATACGTCCGGGGAGGTCACCGGGGAGCTGTTTTTT.

Comments on this clone: Relative to the germline gene, one junction end is altered; a read error may explain this. The chain has TRBV7-6 and TRBJ1-1, with unresolved D. CDR3 length: 14 amino acids. Germline V gives CDR1 SGHVS, CDR2 FNYEAQ. In nucleotides, the CDR3 is TGTGCCAGCAGCTTGGAGGCAGTGAAAACTGAAGCTTTCTTT. As protein: CASSLEAVKTEAFF.